This T cell receptor beta chain derives from a study of OX40 agonist ivuxolimab in advanced cancers. Looking at the study overall: The study reported partial responses in three patients: one hepatocellular carcinoma, two cutaneous melanoma.

Study-level results: Those patients achieving a partial response at 0.1-3.0 mg/kg showed among the lowest clonal expansion. There were, on average, more expanded clones in CD8+ T cells than in CD4+. Antigens targeted by the expanded peripheral T cells were not determined.

As to this clone: Its antigen is unidentified.

The CDR3 contains 15 residues. Germline V gene lookup returns CDR1 SGHRS and CDR2 YFSETQ. J lost 7 bases, V lost 1 base, and 8 bases had no gene match. The protocol was immunoSEQ multiplex PCR, while the TCRdb copy is restricted to in-frame clones and leaves out a portion. The data show under 50,000 clones, 75% to 90% seen once. The TCR was taken from an adult with an advanced solid tumor such as melanoma, head and neck, liver or kidney cancer. Sequenced here: CD4+ or CD8+ T cells sorted from blood, sampled in a trial of the OX40 agonist ivuxolimab. V usage is TRBV5-1 and J usage is TRBJ2-1; 7 nucleotides line up with TRBD2. CDR3 residues: CASSLNPGGGNEQFF. The CDR3 DNA reads as TGCGCCAGCAGCTTGAATCCGGGGGGTGGTAATGAGCAGTTCTTC.